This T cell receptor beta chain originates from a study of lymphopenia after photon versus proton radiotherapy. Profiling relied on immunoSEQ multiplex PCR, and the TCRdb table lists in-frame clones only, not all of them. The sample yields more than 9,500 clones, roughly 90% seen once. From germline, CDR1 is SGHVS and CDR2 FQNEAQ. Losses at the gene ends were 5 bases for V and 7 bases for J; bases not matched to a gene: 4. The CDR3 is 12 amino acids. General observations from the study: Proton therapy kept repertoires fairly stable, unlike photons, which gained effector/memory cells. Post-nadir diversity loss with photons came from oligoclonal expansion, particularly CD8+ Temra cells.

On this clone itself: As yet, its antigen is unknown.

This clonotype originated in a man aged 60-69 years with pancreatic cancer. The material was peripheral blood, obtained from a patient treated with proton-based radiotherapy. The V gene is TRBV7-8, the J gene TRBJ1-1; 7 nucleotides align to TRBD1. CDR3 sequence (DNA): TGTGCCAGCAGCCTCCGGACAGGTGAAGCTTTCTTT. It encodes CASSLRTGEAFF.